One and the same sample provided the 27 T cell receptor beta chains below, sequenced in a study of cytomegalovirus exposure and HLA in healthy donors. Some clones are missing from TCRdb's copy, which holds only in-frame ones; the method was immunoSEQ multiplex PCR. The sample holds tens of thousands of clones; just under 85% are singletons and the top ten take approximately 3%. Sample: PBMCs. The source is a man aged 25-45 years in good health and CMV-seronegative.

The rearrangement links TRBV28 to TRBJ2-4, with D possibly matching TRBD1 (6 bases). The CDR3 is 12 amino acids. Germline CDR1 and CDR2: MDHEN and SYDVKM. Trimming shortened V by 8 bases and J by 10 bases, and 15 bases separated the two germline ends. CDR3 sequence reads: CASGDRMRIQYF. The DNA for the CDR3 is TGTGCCAGCGGAGACAGGATGAGAATTCAGTACTTC.

As DNA, the CDR3 is TGTGCCAGCAGCGTCCGGGTAGCGGGAGGGCAAAACATTCAGTACTTC. It encodes CASSVRVAGGQNIQYF. This rearrangement joins TRBV7-9 to TRBJ2-4; 11 bases align to TRBD2. The J segment lost 5 bases and the V segment lost 5 bases, leaving 8 bases of the junction unmatched. Germline-derived CDR1 and CDR2 are SEHNR and FQNEAQ (reference sequence). The length of the CDR3 is 16 residues. Supplemented by reference TRBV7-9 and TRBJ2-4, the full variable domain reads DTGVSQNPRHKITKRGQNVTFRCDPISEHNRLYWYRQTLGQGPEFLTYFQNEAQLEKSRLLSDRFSAERPKGSFSTLEIQRTEQGDSAMYLCASSVRVAGGQNIQYFGAGTRLSVL.

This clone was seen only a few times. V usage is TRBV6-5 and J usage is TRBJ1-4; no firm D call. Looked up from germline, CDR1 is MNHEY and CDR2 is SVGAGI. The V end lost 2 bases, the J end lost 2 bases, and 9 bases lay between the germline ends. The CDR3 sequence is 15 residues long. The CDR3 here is CASSYGLATNEKLFF. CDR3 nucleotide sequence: TGTGCCAGCAGTTACGGGTTAGCCACTAATGAAAAACTGTTTTTT.

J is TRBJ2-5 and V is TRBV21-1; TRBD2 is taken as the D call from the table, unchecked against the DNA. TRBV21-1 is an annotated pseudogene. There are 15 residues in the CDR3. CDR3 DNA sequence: TGTGCCAGCAGCAAACCGATCACGGACGCGGGGACCCAGTACTTC. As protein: CASSKPITDAGTQYF.

CDR3 in amino acids: CASSKVLRVVISSSPLHF. The CDR3 DNA is TGTGCCAGCAGCAAAGTACTCAGGGTTGTAATTTCTAGTTCACCCCTCCACTTT. This rearrangement joins TRBV21-1 to TRBJ1-6; the table calls TRBD1, which could not be checked here. TRBV21-1 is recorded as a pseudogene. This CDR3 has 18 residues.

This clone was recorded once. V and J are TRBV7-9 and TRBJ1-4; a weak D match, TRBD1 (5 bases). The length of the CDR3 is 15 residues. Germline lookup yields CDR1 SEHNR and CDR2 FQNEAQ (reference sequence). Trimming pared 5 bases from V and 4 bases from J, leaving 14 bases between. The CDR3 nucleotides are TGTGCCAGCAGCGGGACGCTGGGGGGTAATGAAAAACTGTTTTTT. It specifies CASSGTLGGNEKLFF. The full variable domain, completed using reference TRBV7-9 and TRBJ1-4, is DTGVSQNPRHKITKRGQNVTFRCDPISEHNRLYWYRQTLGQGPEFLTYFQNEAQLEKSRLLSDRFSAERPKGSFSTLEIQRTEQGDSAMYLCASSGTLGGNEKLFFGSGTQLSVL.

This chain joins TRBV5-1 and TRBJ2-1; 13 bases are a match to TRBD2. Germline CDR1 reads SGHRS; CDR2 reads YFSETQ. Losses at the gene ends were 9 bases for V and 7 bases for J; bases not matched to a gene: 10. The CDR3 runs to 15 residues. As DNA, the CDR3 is TGCGCCACCAGACCCCCGGGACTAGCGGGGAATGAGCAGTTCTTC. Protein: CATRPPGLAGNEQFF.

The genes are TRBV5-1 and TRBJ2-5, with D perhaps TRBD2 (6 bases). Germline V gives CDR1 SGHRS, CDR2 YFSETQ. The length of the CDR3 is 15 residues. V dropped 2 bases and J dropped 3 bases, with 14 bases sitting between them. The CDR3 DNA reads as TGCGCCAGCAGCTTTTATGGAGGGACTGAAGAGACCCAGTACTTC. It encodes CASSFYGGTEETQYF.

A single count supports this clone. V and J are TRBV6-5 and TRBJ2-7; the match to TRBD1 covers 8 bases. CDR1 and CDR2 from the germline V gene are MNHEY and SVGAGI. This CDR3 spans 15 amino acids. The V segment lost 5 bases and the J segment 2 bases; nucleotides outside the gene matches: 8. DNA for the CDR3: TGTGCCAGCAGTCGGTGGACAGGGCGAGCCTACGAGCAGTACTTC. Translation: CASSRWTGRAYEQYF.

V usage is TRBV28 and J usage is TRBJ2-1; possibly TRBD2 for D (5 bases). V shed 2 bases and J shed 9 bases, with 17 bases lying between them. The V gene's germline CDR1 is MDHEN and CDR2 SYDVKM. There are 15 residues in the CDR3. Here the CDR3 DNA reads TGTGCCAGCAGTTTAGCTAGCATTCAGGCTGCTGAGCAGTTCTTC. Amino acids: CASSLASIQAAEQFF.

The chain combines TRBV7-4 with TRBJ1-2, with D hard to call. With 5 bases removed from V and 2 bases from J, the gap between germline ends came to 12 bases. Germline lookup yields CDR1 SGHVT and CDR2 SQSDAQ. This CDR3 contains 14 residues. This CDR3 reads CASSPKLRNYGYTF. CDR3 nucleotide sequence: TGTGCCAGCAGCCCCAAACTGAGAAACTATGGCTACACCTTC.

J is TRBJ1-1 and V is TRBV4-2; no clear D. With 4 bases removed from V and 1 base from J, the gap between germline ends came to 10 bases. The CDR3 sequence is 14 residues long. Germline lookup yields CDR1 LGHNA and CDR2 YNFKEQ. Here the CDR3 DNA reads TGTGCCAGCAGCCTGGGCGGGGAGAACACTGAAGCTTTCTTT. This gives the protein CASSLGGENTEAFF.

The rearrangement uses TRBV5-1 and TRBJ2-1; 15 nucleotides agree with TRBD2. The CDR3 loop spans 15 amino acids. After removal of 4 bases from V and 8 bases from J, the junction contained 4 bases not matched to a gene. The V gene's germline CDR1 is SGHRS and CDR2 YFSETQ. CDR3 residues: CASSIGTSGGHEQFF. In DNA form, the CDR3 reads TGCGCCAGCAGCATTGGGACTAGCGGGGGGCATGAGCAGTTCTTC.

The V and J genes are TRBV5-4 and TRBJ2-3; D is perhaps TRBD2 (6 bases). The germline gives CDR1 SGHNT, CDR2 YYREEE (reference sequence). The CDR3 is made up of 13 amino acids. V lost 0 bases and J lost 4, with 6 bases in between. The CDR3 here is CASSLGGADTQYF. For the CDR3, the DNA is TGTGCCAGCAGCTTGGGGGGGGCAGATACGCAGTATTTT. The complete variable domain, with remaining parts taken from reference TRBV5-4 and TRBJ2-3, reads ETGVTQSPTHLIKTRGQQVTLRCSSQSGHNTVSWYQQALGQGPQFIFQYYREEENGRGNFPPRFSGLQFPNYSSELNVNALELDDSALYLCASSLGGADTQYFGPGTRLTVL.

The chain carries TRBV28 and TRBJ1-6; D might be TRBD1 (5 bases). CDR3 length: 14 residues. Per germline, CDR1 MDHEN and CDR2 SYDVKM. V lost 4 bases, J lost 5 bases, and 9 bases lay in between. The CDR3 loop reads CASSSTGDNSPLHF. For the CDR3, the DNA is TGTGCCAGCAGTTCCACAGGTGATAATTCACCCCTCCACTTT. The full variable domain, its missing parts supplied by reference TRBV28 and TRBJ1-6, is DVKVTQSSRYLVKRTGEKVFLECVQDMDHENMFWYRQDPGLGLRLIYFSYDVKMKEKGDIPEGYSVSREKKERFSLILESASTNQTSMYLCASSSTGDNSPLHFGNGTRLTVT.

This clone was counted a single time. The CDR3 sequence: CASSLPLAGGPEQFF. The CDR3 DNA is TGTGCCAGCAGCCTCCCACTAGCGGGAGGGCCTGAGCAGTTCTTC. The chain joins TRBV7-9 to TRBJ2-1; the match to TRBD2 covers 13 bases. Germline CDR1 SEHNR, CDR2 FQNEAQ (reference sequence). V lost 5 bases and J lost 9; bases outside the gene matches: 7. The CDR3 contains 15 residues.

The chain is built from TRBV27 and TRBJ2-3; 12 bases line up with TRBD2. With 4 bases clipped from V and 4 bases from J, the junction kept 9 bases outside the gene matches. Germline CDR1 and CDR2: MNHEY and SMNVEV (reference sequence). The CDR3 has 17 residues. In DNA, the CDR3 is TGTGCCAGCAGTTCCCAAAAGACTAGCGGGGGTTCAGATACGCAGTATTTT. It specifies CASSSQKTSGGSDTQYF.

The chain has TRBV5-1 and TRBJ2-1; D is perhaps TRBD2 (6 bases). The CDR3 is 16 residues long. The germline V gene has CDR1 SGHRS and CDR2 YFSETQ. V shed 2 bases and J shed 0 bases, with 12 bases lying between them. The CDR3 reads CASSLLRDFSYNEQFF. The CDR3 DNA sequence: TGCGCCAGCAGCTTACTCCGGGACTTCTCCTACAATGAGCAGTTCTTC. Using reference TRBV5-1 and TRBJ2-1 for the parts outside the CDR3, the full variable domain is KAGVTQTPRYLIKTRGQQVTLSCSPISGHRSVSWYQQTPGQGLQFLFEYFSETQRNKGNFPGRFSGRQFSNSRSEMNVSTLELGDSALYLCASSLLRDFSYNEQFFGPGTRLTVL.

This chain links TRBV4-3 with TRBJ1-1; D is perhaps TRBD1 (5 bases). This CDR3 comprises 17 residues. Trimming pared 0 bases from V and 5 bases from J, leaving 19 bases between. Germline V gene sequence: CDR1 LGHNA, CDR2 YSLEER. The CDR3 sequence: CASSQDVTVRKGTEAFF. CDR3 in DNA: TGCGCCAGCAGCCAAGATGTTACAGTTCGAAAGGGGACTGAAGCTTTCTTT.

This chain's CDR3 is CASMRDTNTEAFF. In nucleotides, the CDR3 is TGTGCCAGCATGAGGGACACAAACACTGAAGCTTTCTTT. The chain has TRBV2 and TRBJ1-1; TRBD1 might be the D (6 bases). This CDR3 has 13 amino acids. Germline-derived CDR1 and CDR2 are SNHLY and FYNNEI. V was shortened by 7 bases and J by 2 bases, with 11 bases between the two germline ends.

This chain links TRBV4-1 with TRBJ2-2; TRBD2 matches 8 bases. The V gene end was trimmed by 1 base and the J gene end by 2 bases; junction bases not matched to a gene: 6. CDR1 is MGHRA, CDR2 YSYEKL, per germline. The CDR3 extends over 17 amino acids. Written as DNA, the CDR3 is TGCGCCAGCAGCCAAGTCAGAGCGGGGGTCAACACCGGGGAGCTGTTTTTT. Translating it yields CASSQVRAGVNTGELFF.

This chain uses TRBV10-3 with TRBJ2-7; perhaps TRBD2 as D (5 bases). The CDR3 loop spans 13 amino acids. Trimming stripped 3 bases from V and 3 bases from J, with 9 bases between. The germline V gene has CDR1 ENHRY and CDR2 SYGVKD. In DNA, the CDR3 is TGTGCCATCAGTGAACTAGAAGGCTACGAGCAGTACTTC. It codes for CAISELEGYEQYF.

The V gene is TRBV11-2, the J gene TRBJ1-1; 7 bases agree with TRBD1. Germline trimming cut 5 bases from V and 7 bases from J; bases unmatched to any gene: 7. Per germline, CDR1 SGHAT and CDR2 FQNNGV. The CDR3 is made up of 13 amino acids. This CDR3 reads CASSPMTGIEAFF. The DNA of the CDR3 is TGTGCCAGCAGCCCCATGACAGGGATTGAAGCTTTCTTT.

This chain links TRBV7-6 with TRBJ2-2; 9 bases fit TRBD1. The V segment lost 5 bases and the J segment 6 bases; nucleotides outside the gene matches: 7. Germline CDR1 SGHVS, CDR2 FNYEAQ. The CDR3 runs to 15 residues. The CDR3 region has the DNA TGTGCCAGCAGCCCGGGACGGACAGGGGCCGGGGAGCTGTTTTTT. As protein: CASSPGRTGAGELFF.

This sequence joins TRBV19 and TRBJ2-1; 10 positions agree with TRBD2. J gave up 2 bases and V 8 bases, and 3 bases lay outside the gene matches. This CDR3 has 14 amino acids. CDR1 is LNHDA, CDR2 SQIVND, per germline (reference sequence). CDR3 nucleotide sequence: TGTGCCAGTTCAGCGGGGGGGACCTACAATGAGCAGTTCTTC. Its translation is CASSAGGTYNEQFF.

CDR3 sequence (DNA): TGTGCCAGCTCAGCCGGTGAGAACACTGAAGCTTTCTTT. Protein product: CASSAGENTEAFF. The chain couples TRBV18 to TRBJ1-1; D gene uncertain. Germline V gene data show CDR1 as KGHSH and CDR2 as LQKENI. V was shortened by 5 bases and J by 1 base, with 8 bases between the two germline ends. This CDR3 spans 13 amino acids.

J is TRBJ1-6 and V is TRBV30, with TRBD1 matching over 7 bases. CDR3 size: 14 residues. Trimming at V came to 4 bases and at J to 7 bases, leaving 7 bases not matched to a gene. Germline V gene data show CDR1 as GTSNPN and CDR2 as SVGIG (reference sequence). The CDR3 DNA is TGTGCCTGGAAAGTAGACAGGGTGAATTCACCCCTCCACTTT. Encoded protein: CAWKVDRVNSPLHF.